This T cell receptor (beta chain) came from a study of T-cell reconstitution after alpha-beta-depleted transplantation in children. Unique molecular identifiers tagged the TCRbeta library. TCRdb reprocessed the PCR reads via MiXCR and lists one record per CDR3 protein. The top ten hold more than 2.5% of the sample, which has tens of thousands of distinct CDR3 sequences, more than 5.5% seen once. This clonotype has only a few counts. The TCR originated in a human donor who donated a stem cell graft to a child with acute lymphoblastic leukemia. The starting material was PBMCs from the stem cell graft donor, obtained from the stem cell graft.

The CDR3: CASSQDRRTGPDTQYF. The CDR3, as DNA: TGTGCCAGCAGCCAAGATAGGAGGACAGGGCCAGATACGCAGTATTTT. The genes are TRBV3-1 and TRBJ2-3, with 8 bases fitting TRBD1. The V and J ends lost 0 bases and 4 bases, in that order; junction bases with no gene match: 6. Germline V gives CDR1 LGHDT, CDR2 YNNKEL (reference sequence). The CDR3 is 16 amino acids.